Listed below are T cell receptor beta chains from one sample, sequenced in a study of cytomegalovirus exposure and HLA in healthy donors. Produced via immunoSEQ multiplex PCR; TCRdb's table is partial and in-frame only. The sample has fewer than 200,000 clones; roughly 80% are singletons. The material sequenced was PBMCs. The receptors derive from a female donor in good health and CMV-seronegative. Both conserved end residues are part of each CDR3. The D gene is left open where the match is weak. Size is omitted from some rows. Given values are once, few, many or a class for expanded clones.

.	TRBV6-1	.	TRBJ1-2	CASSAGGDFGYTF
.	TRBV15	.	TRBJ1-5	CATSRDPRSRVLNQPQHF
TRBD1	TRBV27	.	TRBJ1-1	CASSGRGQRNTEAFF
.	TRBV2	.	TRBJ2-7	CASSEGGIDEQYF
.	TRBV30	.	TRBJ1-2	CAWSVGGGGYTF
TRBD1	TRBV6-4	.	TRBJ1-2	CASSDPGTALSGYTF
TRBD1	TRBV28	.	TRBJ1-4	CASRETGDEKLFF
.	TRBV4-3	.	TRBJ2-1	CASSSRLKLEQFF
.	TRBV4-3	once	TRBJ2-7	CASSPRQWRARFEQYF
.	TRBV7-3	.	TRBJ1-1	CASSSTPNSNTEAFF
.	TRBV4-3	.	TRBJ2-1	CASSQDRGPAEQFF
TRBD1	TRBV19	.	TRBJ2-3	CASSGTGFIDTQYF
.	TRBV11-2	.	TRBJ2-7	CASSSLEQYF
TRBD1	TRBV5-1	once	TRBJ2-7	CASSSGTGIPYEQYF
.	TRBV6-1	.	TRBJ1-4	CASRVGPQGEKLFF
.	TRBV4-1	few	.	CASSQDGSGKYEQYF
.	TRBV11-3	.	TRBJ2-1	CASSHGSSYNEQFF
.	TRBV7-2	.	TRBJ2-5	CASALGRWKETQYF
.	TRBV7-9	.	TRBJ2-2	CASSLGVNTGELFF
TRBD1	TRBV28	few	TRBJ1-2	CASRTGTGVGYTF
.	TRBV9	once	TRBJ1-1	CASSVGVGVNTEAFF
.	TRBV6-1	.	TRBJ1-5	CASSLSGSQPQHF
.	TRBV11-2	.	TRBJ2-7	CASSPVGQSYEQYF
TRBD2	TRBV7-9	.	TRBJ2-7	CASSLGGGSYEQYF